Below, 17 T cell receptor beta chains from the same sample are listed, as sequenced in a study of Graves' ophthalmopathy and Graves' hyperthyroidism. RNA transcripts yielded amplified TCR beta CDR3 regions. HTBI primers served in a first-round RT-PCR, which a second-round multiplex PCR followed. TCRdb used MiXCR to reprocess the multiplex PCR reads, holding one entry per CDR3 protein. Found here are fewer than 650,000 distinct CDR3 sequences, about 20% of them singletons; the top ten hold more than 5.5%. The sequenced material came from peripheral blood. The receptors originated from a woman between 18 and 29 years old with stable Graves' hyperthyroidism. Some clones in this sample may be carry-over from other donors' samples.

This clonotype was picked up many times. This chain connects TRBV7-2 to TRBJ2-5; D perhaps matches TRBD2 (5 bases). CDR1 and CDR2 from the germline V gene are SGHTA and FQGNSA. This CDR3 spans 15 amino acids. V lost 4 bases, J lost 0 bases, and 12 bases lay in between. The DNA for the CDR3 is TGTGCCAGCAGCTCGCGGACTGAGTACCAAGAGACCCAGTACTTC. It specifies CASSSRTEYQETQYF.

The sample holds a few counts of this clonotype. The chain combines TRBV12-3 or TRBV12-4 with TRBJ2-6; D is unresolved. The length of the CDR3 is 14 residues. The V end lost 5 bases, the J end lost 3 bases, and 8 bases lay between the germline ends. The CDR3 sequence is CASSITGGANVLTF. Written as DNA, the CDR3 is TGTGCCAGCAGTATAACGGGTGGGGCCAACGTCCTGACTTTC.

Many counts were recorded for this clonotype. The chain uses TRBV29-1 and TRBJ2-2; perhaps TRBD2 as D (6 bases). V was clipped by 4 bases and J by 3 bases, with 12 bases between them. CDR3 size: 14 residues. Looked up from germline, CDR1 is SQVTM and CDR2 is ANQGSEA. Here the CDR3 reads CSVGAPGDTGELFF. CDR3 DNA: TGCAGCGTTGGGGCACCGGGGGACACCGGGGAGCTGTTTTTT.

This clonotype showed up just a few times. This chain joins TRBV20-1 and TRBJ2-5; perhaps TRBD1 as D (8 bases). Germline V gives CDR1 DFQATT, CDR2 SNEGSKA (reference sequence). Trimming shortened V by 6 bases and J by 0 bases, and 29 bases separated the two germline ends. The CDR3 is 19 amino acids. CDR3 nucleotide sequence: TGCAGTGCCACCCTCAGGGGGCTGGGCGGGGGACCGTACCAAGAGACCCAGTACTTC. This gives the protein CSATLRGLGGGPYQETQYF.

This clonotype occurred a few times. The V and J genes are TRBV10-3 and TRBJ2-3; unclear D gene. The germline CDR1 and CDR2 sequences are ENHRY and SYGVKD. Trimming removed 11 bases from V and 0 bases from J, with 15 bases in between. This CDR3 has 14 residues. In nucleotides, the CDR3 is TGTGCCGGATCCCGACAAGGAAGCACAGATACGCAGTATTTT. Residues: CAGSRQGSTDTQYF.

This clonotype came up many times. The chain recombines TRBV6-1 with TRBJ1-5, with 7 bases lining up with TRBD1. The CDR3 extends over 17 amino acids. Germline CDR1 reads MNHNS; CDR2 reads SASEGT. V trimming: 8 bases; J trimming: 6 bases; junction bases outside the gene matches: 19. CDR3 DNA sequence: TGTGCCAGCGCCACCAGGGGGATGTTTAAAGGGAGTCAGCCCCAGCATTTT. The encoded protein is CASATRGMFKGSQPQHF.

The chain employs TRBV5-1 and TRBJ2-5, with 10 nucleotides matching TRBD2. The CDR3 consists of 15 residues. Trimming at V came to 4 bases and at J to 7 bases, leaving 10 bases not matched to a gene. In germline, CDR1 is SGHRS, CDR2 YFSETQ. CDR3 loop: CASSDGLAGDVTQYF. The CDR3 nucleotides are TGCGCCAGCAGCGACGGCCTAGCGGGAGATGTGACCCAGTACTTC. Based on the CDR3 plus reference TRBV5-1 and TRBJ2-5, the full variable domain is KAGVTQTPRYLIKTRGQQVTLSCSPISGHRSVSWYQQTPGQGLQFLFEYFSETQRNKGNFPGRFSGRQFSNSRSEMNVSTLELGDSALYLCASSDGLAGDVTQYFGPGTRLLVL.

This clonotype occurred many times. J is TRBJ1-1 and V is TRBV6-1, with TRBD1 matching over 9 bases. The ends lost 6 bases at V and 13 bases at J; junction bases unmatched: 12. This CDR3 contains 13 residues. The germline gives CDR1 MNHNS, CDR2 SASEGT. CDR3 nucleotides: TGTGCCAGCAGAATCCCGGGACAGGGAGGTGTTTTCTTT. Residues: CASRIPGQGGVFF.

This clonotype was seen ten or more times. The V gene is TRBV12-3 or TRBV12-4, the J gene TRBJ2-3; D is uncertain. Trimming took off 3 bases at V and 3 bases at J, with 7 bases between the two ends. CDR3 length: 13 residues. The CDR3 sequence is CASSLRATDTQYF. DNA for the CDR3: TGTGCCAGCAGTTTGAGAGCAACAGATACGCAGTATTTT.

This clonotype was seen ten or more times. The genes are TRBV12-3 or TRBV12-4 and TRBJ2-6; D gene unclear. The V end was cut by 7 bases, the J end by 0 bases, with 7 bases between. The CDR3 length is 14 residues. CDR3: CASTKSSGANVLTF. As DNA, the CDR3 is TGTGCCAGCACCAAATCCTCTGGGGCCAACGTCCTGACTTTC.

The V call is TRBV19, the J call TRBJ2-7; D not certain. The germline CDR1 and CDR2 sequences are LNHDA and SQIVND (reference sequence). The CDR3 is made up of 14 amino acids. V shed 3 bases and J shed 2 bases, with 11 bases lying between them. CDR3 in amino acids: CASSITGSTYEQYF. The CDR3, as DNA: TGTGCCAGTAGTATTACGGGCAGCACCTACGAGCAGTACTTC.

V usage is TRBV20-1 and J usage is TRBJ2-7; 7 nucleotides match TRBD1. The germline V gene has CDR1 DFQATT and CDR2 SNEGSKA (reference sequence). V trimming: 3 bases; J trimming: 4 bases; junction bases outside the gene matches: 0. The CDR3 runs 11 residues. The CDR3 DNA sequence: TGCAGTGCTAGGACAGGGTACGAGCAGTACTTC. This codes for CSARTGYEQYF.

This clonotype was seen ten or more times. The V call is TRBV29-1, the J call TRBJ2-5; TRBD2 matches 7 bases. The trim removed 7 bases at V and 9 bases at J, leaving 14 bases unmatched. The CDR3 length is 13 residues. Germline-derived CDR1 and CDR2 are SQVTM and ANQGSEA. The CDR3 DNA follows: TGCAGCGCCCGACTAGCACGGAAGGGAGCCCAGTACTTC. Translation gives CSARLARKGAQYF. The variable domain in full, completed from reference TRBV29-1 and TRBJ2-5, reads SAVISQKPSRDICQRGTSLTIQCQVDSQVTMMFWYRQQPGQSLTLIATANQGSEATYESGFVIDKFPISRPNLTFSTLTVSNMSPEDSSIYLCSARLARKGAQYFGPGTRLLVL.

This clonotype has ten or more counts. The J gene is TRBJ1-1, the V gene TRBV19; maybe TRBD1 (5 bases). The CDR3 runs to 13 residues. Trimming stripped 8 bases from V and 1 base from J, with 11 bases between. The V gene's germline CDR1 is LNHDA and CDR2 SQIVND (reference sequence). The CDR3 nucleotides are TGTGCCAGTGGGGGACGAACGAACACTGAAGCTTTCTTT. Translating it yields CASGGRTNTEAFF.

This clonotype was recorded at least ten times. The J gene is TRBJ2-7, the V gene TRBV7-2; 12 bases align to TRBD2. Germline V gene sequence: CDR1 SGHTA, CDR2 FQGNSA. J gave up 5 bases and V 5 bases, and 7 bases lay outside the gene matches. The length of the CDR3 is 15 residues. CDR3: CASSAASGGAHEQYF. DNA for the CDR3: TGTGCCAGCAGCGCAGCTAGCGGGGGGGCCCACGAGCAGTACTTC.

To note about this clonotype: The junction and the germline gene differ at one end; a read error may be behind it. The chain combines TRBV7-9 with TRBJ2-4; D is unclear. This CDR3 has 13 residues. The V gene's germline CDR1 is SEHNR and CDR2 FQNEAQ (reference sequence). The CDR3 here is CASSLAGTGIKYF. The CDR3 region has the DNA TGTGCCAGCAGCTTAGCAGGCACCGGCATTAAGTACTTC.

This clonotype was detected only a few times. This chain joins TRBV12-3 or TRBV12-4 and TRBJ2-7, with TRBD1 identical over 7 bases. This CDR3 is 14 amino acids long. V lost 5 bases to trimming and J lost 6 bases; unmatched junction nucleotides: 10. In nucleotides, the CDR3 is TGTGCCAGCAGTCCCCCCGACAGGGTGGGCGAGCAGTACTTC. This codes for CASSPPDRVGEQYF.